This T cell receptor (beta chain) was found in a study of shared clonotypes between healthy human individuals. Across the whole study: A couple of women and three men aged 18 to 49 made up the donors. Study-wide findings and caveats: The low donor count limited represented genetic and exposure-history diversity.

Measured with immunoSEQ multiplex PCR; TCRdb has only the in-frame clones, and not every one. Among 2 million to 2.5 million clones listed, 93% were seen once. The CDR3 is 12 residues long. V lost 2 bases and J 10 bases, leaving 11 bases between the germline ends. Germline-derived CDR1 and CDR2 are MDHEN and SYDVKM. CD8 cells regarded as naive lacked CD45RO, were positively chosen for CCR7, and omitted terminally differentiated effector memory CD45RA+ cells. Points on this clone: The antigen remains undetermined.

This TCR was recovered from a man between 18 and 35 years old in good health. Some clones in this sample may be carry-over from other donors' samples. The sequencing input was naive CD8+ T cells from PBMCs. The chain employs TRBV28 and TRBJ1-1; tentative D call: TRBD1 (5 bases). The chain's CDR3 is CASSLDSLAAFF. Written as DNA, the CDR3 is TGTGCCAGCAGTTTAGACAGTCTAGCAGCTTTCTTT.